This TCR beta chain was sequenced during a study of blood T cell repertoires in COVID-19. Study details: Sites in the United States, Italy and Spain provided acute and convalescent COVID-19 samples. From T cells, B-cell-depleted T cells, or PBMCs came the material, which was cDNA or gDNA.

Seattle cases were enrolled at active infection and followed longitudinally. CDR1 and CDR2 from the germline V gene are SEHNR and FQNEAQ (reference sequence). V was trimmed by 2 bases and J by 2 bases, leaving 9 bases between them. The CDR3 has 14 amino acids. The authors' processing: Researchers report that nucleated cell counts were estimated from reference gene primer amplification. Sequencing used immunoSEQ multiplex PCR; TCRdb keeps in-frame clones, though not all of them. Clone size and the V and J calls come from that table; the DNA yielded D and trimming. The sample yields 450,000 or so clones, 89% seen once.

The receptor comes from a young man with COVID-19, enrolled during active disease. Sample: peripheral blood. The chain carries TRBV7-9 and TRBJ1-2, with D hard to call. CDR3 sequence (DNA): TGTGCCAGCAGCTTATATAACGGGAACTATGGCTACACCTTC. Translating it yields CASSLYNGNYGYTF.